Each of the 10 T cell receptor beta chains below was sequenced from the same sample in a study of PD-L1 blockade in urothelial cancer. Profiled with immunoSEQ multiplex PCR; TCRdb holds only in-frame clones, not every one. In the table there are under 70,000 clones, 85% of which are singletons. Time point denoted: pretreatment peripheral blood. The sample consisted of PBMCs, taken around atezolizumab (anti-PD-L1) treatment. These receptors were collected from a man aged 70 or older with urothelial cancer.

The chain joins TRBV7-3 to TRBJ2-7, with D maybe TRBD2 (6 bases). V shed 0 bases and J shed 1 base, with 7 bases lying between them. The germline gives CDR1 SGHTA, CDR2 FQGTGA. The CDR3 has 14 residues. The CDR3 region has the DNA TGTGCCAGCAGCTTAACTAGCGGATCCTACGAGCAGTACTTC. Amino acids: CASSLTSGSYEQYF.

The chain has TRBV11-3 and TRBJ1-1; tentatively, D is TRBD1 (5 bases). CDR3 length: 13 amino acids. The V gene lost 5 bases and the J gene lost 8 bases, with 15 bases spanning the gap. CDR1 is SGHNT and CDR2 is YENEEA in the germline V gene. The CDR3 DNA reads TGTGCCAGCAGCCTAACGGCGGGGGGGGAAGCTTTCTTT. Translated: CASSLTAGGEAFF.

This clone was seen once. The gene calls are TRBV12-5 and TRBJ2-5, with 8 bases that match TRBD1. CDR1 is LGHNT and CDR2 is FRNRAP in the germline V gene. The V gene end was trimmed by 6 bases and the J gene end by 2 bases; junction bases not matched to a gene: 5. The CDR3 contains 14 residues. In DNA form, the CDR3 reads TGTGCTAGTGGCCCCGGACAGGGACAAGAGACCCAGTACTTC. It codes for CASGPGQGQETQYF.

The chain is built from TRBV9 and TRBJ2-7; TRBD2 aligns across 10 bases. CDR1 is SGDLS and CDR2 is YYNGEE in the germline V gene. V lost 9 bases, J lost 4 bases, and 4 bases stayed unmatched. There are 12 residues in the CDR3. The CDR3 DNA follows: TGTGCCACCCTAGCGGGAGATTACGAGCAGTACTTC. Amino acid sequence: CATLAGDYEQYF.

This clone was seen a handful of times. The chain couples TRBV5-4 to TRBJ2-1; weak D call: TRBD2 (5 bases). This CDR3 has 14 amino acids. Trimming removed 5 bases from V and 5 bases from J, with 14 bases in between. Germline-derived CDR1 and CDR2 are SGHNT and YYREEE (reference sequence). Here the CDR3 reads CASSSDLIDNEQFF. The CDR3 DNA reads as TGTGCCAGCAGTTCGGACTTGATAGACAATGAGCAGTTCTTC. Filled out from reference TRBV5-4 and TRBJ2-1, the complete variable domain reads ETGVTQSPTHLIKTRGQQVTLRCSSQSGHNTVSWYQQALGQGPQFIFQYYREEENGRGNFPPRFSGLQFPNYSSELNVNALELDDSALYLCASSSDLIDNEQFFGPGTRLTVL.

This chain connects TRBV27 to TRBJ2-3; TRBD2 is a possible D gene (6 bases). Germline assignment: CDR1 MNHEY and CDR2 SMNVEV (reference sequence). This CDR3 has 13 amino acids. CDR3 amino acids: CASASGDTDTQYF. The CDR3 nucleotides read TGTGCGTCCGCGTCGGGGGACACAGATACGCAGTATTTT.

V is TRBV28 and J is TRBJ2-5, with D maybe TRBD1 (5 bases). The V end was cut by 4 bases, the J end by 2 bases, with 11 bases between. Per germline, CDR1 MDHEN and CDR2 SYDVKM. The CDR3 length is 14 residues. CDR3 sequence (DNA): TGTGCCAGCAGTTCAAACAGGATTCAAGAGACCCAGTACTTC. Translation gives CASSSNRIQETQYF. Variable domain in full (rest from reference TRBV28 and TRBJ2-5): DVKVTQSSRYLVKRTGEKVFLECVQDMDHENMFWYRQDPGLGLRLIYFSYDVKMKEKGDIPEGYSVSREKKERFSLILESASTNQTSMYLCASSSNRIQETQYFGPGTRLLVL.

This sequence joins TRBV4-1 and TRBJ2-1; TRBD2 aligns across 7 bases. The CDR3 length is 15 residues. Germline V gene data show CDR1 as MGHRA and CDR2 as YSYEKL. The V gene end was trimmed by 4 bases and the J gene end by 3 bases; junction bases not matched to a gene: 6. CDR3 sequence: CASSREAGNYNEQFF. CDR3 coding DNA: TGCGCCAGCAGCCGAGAAGCGGGGAACTACAATGAGCAGTTCTTC.

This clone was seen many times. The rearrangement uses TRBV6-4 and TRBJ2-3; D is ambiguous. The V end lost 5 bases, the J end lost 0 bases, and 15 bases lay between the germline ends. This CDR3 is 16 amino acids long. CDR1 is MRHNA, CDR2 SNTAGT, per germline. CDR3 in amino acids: CASSLILELSTDTQYF. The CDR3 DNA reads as TGTGCCAGCAGTCTGATCCTGGAGCTGAGCACAGATACGCAGTATTTT.

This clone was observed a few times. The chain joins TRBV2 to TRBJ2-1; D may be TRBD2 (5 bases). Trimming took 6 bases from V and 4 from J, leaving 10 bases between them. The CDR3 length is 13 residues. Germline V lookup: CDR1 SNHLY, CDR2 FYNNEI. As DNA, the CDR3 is TGTGCCAGCAGCCGGGAACATTACAATGAGCAGTTCTTC. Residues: CASSREHYNEQFF.